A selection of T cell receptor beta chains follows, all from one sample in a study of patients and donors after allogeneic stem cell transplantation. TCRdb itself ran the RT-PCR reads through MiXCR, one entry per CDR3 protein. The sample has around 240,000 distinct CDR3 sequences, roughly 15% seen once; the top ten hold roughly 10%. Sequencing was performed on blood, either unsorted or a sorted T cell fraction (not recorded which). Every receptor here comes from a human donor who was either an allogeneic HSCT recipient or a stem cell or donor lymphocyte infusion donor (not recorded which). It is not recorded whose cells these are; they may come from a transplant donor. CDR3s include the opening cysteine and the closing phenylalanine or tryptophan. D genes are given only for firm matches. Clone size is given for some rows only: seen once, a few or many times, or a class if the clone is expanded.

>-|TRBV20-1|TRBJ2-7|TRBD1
TGCAGTGCAAGGGACAGGGAGTACGAGCAGTACTTC
CSARDREYEQYF
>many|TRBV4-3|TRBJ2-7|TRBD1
TGCGCCAGCAGCCAAGATGCGGGGACAGGGAGTAGGGAGCAGTACTTC
CASSQDAGTGSREQYF
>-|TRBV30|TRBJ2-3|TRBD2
TGTGCCTGGAGTGTACAAAGGCGGGCTAGCGGGGGTACAGATACGCAGTATTTT
CAWSVQRRASGGTDTQYF
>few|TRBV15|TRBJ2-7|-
TGTGCCACCAGCAGCGAGAGGCCCGAGCAGTACTTC
CATSSERPEQYF
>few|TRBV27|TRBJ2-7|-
TGTGCCAGCAGTATCGACAGATCCTACGAGCAGTACTTC
CASSIDRSYEQYF
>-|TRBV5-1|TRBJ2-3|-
TGCGCCAGCAGCATAAGAACTAGCACAGATACGCAGTATTTT
CASSIRTSTDTQYF
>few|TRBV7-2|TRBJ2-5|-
TGTGCCAGCAGCCCGTCAAGGGGGGCCTACCAAGAGACCCAGTACTTC
CASSPSRGAYQETQYF
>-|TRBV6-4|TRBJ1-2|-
TGTGCCAGCAGTGACCGAACAAATGGCTACACCTTC
CASSDRTNGYTF
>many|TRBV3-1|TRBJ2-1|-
TGTGCCAGCAGCGATTATTACGGACGGCGGGATGAGCAGTTCTTC
CASSDYYGRRDEQFF
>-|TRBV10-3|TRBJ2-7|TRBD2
TGTGCCATCAGGGCTAGCGGGGACGAGCAGTACTTC
CAIRASGDEQYF
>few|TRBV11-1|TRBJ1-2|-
TGTGCCAGCAGCACGCCCACAGGGAGTGGCTACACCTTC
CASSTPTGSGYTF
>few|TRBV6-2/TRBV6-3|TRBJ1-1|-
TGTGCCAGCAAGGACAGTGGGCCGAACACTGAAGCTTTCTTT
CASKDSGPNTEAFF
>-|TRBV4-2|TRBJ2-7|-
TGTGCCAGCAGCCAAGTTGGCTACGAGCAGTACTTC
CASSQVGYEQYF
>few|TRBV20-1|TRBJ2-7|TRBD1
TGCAGCACCCCAGACAGGGGTTACGAGCAGTACTTC
CSTPDRGYEQYF
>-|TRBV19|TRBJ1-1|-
TGTGCCAGTAGTATAGAATCTTCCCGCATGAACACTGAAGCTTTCTTT
CASSIESSRMNTEAFF
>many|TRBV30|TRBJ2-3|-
TGTGCCTGGAGCGGCGGAACAGATACGCAGTATTTT
CAWSGGTDTQYF
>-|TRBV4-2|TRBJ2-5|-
TGTGCCAGCAGCCAAGAGTTGCCCAGTGCAGAGACCCAGTACTTC
CASSQELPSAETQYF
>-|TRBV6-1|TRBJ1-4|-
TGTGCCAGCAGTGAGGGGGGCGGCCCCGAAAAACTGTTTTTT
CASSEGGGPEKLFF
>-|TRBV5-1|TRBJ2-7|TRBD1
TGCGCCAGCAGCCCATCGACAGGGGCCTACGAGCAGTACTTC
CASSPSTGAYEQYF
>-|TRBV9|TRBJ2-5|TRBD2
TGTGCCAGCAGCGAGGGCGGGGGGGCCAGGGGCGAGACCCAGTACTTC
CASSEGGGARGETQYF
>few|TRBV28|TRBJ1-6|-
TGTGCCAGCTTCTACCCACAGGGCTATAATTCACCCCTCCACTTT
CASFYPQGYNSPLHF
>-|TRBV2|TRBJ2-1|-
TGTGCCAGCTGTCAGGGTTATTCCAATGAGCAGTTCTTC
CASCQGYSNEQFF
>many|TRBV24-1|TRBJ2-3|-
TGTGCCACCAGTGATTCCCTACAGGGGCGGGGAGATACGCAGTATTTT
CATSDSLQGRGDTQYF
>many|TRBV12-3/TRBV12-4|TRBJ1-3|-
TGTGCCAGCAGTTACGGCCGCTCTGGAAACACCATATATTTT
CASSYGRSGNTIYF
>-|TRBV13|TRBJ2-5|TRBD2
TGTGCCAGCAGCAGTTATTTGGGACTAGCGGAAGAGACCCAGTACTTC
CASSSYLGLAEETQYF
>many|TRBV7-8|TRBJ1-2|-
TGTGCCAGCAGCTTAGGCGGGATGGGTGGCTACACCTTC
CASSLGGMGGYTF
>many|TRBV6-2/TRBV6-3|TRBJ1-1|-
TGTGCCAGCAGTTTCCAGGCGCCTATGAACACTGAAGCTTTCTTT
CASSFQAPMNTEAFF
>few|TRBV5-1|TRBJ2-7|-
TGCGCCAGCCACAACCCAGAATCCTACGAGCAGTACTTC
CASHNPESYEQYF
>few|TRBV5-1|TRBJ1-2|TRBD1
TGCGCCAGCAGCTTTGACAGGGAGTATGGCTACACCTTC
CASSFDREYGYTF
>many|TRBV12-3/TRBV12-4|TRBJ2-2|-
TGTGCCAGCACCCTCGGGCGGGCGAACACCGGGGAGCTGTTTTTT
CASTLGRANTGELFF
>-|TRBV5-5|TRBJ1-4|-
TGTGCCAGCAGCATTCGACAGGACCCCTTTGCAACTAATGAAAAACTGTTTTTT
CASSIRQDPFATNEKLFF
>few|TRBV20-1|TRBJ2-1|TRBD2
TGCAGTGCTAGACCATCAGCGGGGAATACCTACAATGAGCAGTTCTTC
CSARPSAGNTYNEQFF
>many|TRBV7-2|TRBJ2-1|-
TGTGCCAGCAGCTTAGCGCCCTCTCTTGAGCAGTTCTTC
CASSLAPSLEQFF
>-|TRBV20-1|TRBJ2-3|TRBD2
TGCAGTGCTAGAGATTTAACGGGAGGGTCGTCAGATACGCAGTATTTT
CSARDLTGGSSDTQYF
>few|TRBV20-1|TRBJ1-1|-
TGCAGTGCTAGTCCCGCACAGCGGGTAACTGAAGCTTTCTTT
CSASPAQRVTEAFF
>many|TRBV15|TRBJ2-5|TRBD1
TGTGCCACCAAAAGCCGGGACAGGGGTGAGACCCAGTACTTC
CATKSRDRGETQYF
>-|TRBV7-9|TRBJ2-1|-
TGTGCCAGCAGCCCCTCGACCCTGTACGGGGGTGAGCAGTTCTTC
CASSPSTLYGGEQFF
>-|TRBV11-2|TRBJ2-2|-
TGTGCCAGCACCCCGGGGGCGGGAGTTGCCGGGGAGCTGTTTTTT
CASTPGAGVAGELFF
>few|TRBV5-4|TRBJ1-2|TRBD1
TGTGCCAGCAGCGAGACGGACAGGACTAACTATGGCTACACCTTC
CASSETDRTNYGYTF
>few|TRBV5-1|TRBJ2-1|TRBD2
TGCGCCAGCAGCTTGGAAGCTAGCGGGAGAAACAATGAGCAGTTCTTC
CASSLEASGRNNEQFF
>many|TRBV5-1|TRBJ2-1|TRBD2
TGCGCCAGTTGGGCCCTTAGCGGGAGGGGCAATGAGCAGTTCTTC
CASWALSGRGNEQFF
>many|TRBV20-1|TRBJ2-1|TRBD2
TGCAGTGCTTGGGGGAGCGGGGGCCTGGGCGTCAATGAGCAGTTCTTC
CSAWGSGGLGVNEQFF
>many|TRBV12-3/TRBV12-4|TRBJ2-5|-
TGTGCCAGCAGTTTATCGGGAGAGACCCAGTACTTC
CASSLSGETQYF
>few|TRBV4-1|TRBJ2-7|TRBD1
TGCGCCAGCAGCCAGTCCGGGACAGAGATTTACGAGCAGTACTTC
CASSQSGTEIYEQYF
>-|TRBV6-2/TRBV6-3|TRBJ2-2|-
TGTGCCAGCAGTTACGGGGGGTGGAACACCGGGGAGCTGTTTTTT
CASSYGGWNTGELFF
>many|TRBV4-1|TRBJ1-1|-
TGCGCCAGCAGCCCCCCTGGGGATCCTGAAGCTTTCTTT
CASSPPGDPEAFF
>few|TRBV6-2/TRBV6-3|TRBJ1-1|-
TGTGCCAGCCACCTCATTGGGGGGGGCAGGGGCACTGAAGCTTTCTTT
CASHLIGGGRGTEAFF
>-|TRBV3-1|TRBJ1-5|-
TGTGCCAGCAGCCACGGACGGAGCAATCAGCCCCAGCATTTT
CASSHGRSNQPQHF
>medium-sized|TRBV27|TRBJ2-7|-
TGTGCCACCGTGGGGGGTCTCCCCTACGAGCAGTACTTC
CATVGGLPYEQYF
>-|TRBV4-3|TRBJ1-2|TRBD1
TGCGCCAGCAGCCAAGATTTGCAGGGGGGACAATATGGCTACACCTTC
CASSQDLQGGQYGYTF
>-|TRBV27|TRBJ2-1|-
TGTGCCAGCAGTTTAGCGGGACCGTACAATGAGCAGTTCTTC
CASSLAGPYNEQFF
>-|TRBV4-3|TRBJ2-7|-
TGCGCCAGCAGCCAAGCCCCAGGGACCTACGAGCAGTACTTC
CASSQAPGTYEQYF
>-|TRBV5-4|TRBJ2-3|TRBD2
TGTGCCAGCAGCTTGGGAGCGGGGGGCACAGATACGCAGTATTTT
CASSLGAGGTDTQYF